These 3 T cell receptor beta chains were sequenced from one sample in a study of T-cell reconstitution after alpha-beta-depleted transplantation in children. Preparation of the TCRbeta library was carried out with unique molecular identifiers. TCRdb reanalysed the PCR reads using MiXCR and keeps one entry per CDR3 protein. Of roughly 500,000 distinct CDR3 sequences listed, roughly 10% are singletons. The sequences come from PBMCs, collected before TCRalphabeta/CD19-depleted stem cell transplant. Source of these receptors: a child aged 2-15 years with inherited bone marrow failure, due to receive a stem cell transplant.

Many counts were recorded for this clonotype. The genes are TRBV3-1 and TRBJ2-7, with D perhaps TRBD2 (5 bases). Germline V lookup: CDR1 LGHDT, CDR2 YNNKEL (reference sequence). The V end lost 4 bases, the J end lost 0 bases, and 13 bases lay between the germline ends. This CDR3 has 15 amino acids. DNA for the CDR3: TGTGCCAGCAGCCTTGGGGAGCGGAGCTCCTACGAGCAGTACTTC. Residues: CASSLGERSSYEQYF.

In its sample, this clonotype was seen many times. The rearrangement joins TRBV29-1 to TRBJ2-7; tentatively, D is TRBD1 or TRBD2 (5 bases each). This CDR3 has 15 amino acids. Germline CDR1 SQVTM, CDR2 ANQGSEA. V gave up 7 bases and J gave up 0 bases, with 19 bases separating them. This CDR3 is CSACQRDGFSYEQYF. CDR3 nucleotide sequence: TGCAGCGCTTGCCAGAGGGACGGATTCTCCTACGAGCAGTACTTC.

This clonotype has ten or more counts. The CDR3 DNA reads as TGTGCCAGCAGTTCGGGACTAGCTCGGGAGACCCAGTACTTC. As protein: CASSSGLARETQYF. This chain connects TRBV7-2 to TRBJ2-5; TRBD2 agrees at 9 bases. After removal of 6 bases from V and 5 bases from J, the junction contained 7 bases not matched to a gene. Germline CDR1 and CDR2: SGHTA and FQGNSA. The CDR3 sequence is 14 residues long.